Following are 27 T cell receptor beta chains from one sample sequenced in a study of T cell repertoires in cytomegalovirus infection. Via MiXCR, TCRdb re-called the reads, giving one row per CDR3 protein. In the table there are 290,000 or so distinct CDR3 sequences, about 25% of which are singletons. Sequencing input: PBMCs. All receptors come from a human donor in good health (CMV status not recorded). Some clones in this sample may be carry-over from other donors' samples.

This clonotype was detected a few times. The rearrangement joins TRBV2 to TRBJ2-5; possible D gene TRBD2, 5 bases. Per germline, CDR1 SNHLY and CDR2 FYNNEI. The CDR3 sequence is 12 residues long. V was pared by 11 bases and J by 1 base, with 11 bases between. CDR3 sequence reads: CASREVQETQYF. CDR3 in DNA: TGTGCCTCGAGGGAAGTCCAAGAGACCCAGTACTTC.

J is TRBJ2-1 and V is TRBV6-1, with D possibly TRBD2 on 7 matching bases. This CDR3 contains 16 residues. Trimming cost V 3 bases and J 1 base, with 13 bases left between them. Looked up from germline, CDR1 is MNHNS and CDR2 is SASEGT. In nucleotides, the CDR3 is TGTGCCAGCAGTGATTTGGGGGGGCGATCCTACAATGAGCAGTTCTTC. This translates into CASSDLGGRSYNEQFF.

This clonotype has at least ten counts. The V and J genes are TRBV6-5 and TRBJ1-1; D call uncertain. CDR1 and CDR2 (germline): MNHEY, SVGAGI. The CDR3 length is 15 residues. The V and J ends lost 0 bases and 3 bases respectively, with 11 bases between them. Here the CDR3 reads CASSYSNLGDTEAFF. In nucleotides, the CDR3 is TGTGCCAGCAGTTACTCGAATCTGGGAGACACTGAAGCTTTCTTT.

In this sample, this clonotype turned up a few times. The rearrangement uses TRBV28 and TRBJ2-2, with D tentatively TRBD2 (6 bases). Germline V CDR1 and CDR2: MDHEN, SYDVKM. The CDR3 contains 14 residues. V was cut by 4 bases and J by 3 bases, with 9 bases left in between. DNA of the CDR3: TGTGCCAGCAGTTCGGGACTGTACACCGGGGAGCTGTTTTTT. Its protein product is CASSSGLYTGELFF.

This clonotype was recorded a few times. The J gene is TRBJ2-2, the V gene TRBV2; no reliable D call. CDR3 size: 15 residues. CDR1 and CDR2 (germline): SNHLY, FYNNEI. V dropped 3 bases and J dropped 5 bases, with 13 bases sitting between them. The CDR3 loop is CASSDRTAGTGELFF. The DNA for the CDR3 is TGTGCCAGCAGTGACCGGACGGCTGGTACCGGGGAGCTGTTTTTT.

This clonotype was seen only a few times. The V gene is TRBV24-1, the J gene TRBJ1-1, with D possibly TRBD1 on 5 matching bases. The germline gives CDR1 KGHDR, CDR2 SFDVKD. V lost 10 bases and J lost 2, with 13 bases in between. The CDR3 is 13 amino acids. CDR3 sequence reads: CATMGRGNTEAFF. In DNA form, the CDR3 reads TGTGCCACGATGGGACGGGGAAACACTGAAGCTTTCTTT.

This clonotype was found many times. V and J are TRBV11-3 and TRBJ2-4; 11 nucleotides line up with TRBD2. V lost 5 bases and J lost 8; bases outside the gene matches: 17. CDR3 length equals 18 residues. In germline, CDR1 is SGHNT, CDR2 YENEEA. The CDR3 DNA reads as TGTGCCAGCAGCCGCGGGCGGACTAGCGGGCCCCGTCGGGACATTCAGTACTTC. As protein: CASSRGRTSGPRRDIQYF.

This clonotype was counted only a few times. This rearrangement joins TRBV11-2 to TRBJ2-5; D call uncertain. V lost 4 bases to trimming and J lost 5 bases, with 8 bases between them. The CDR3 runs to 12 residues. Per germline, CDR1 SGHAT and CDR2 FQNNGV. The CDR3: CASSSGYETQYF. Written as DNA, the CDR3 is TGTGCCAGCAGCTCTGGGTATGAGACCCAGTACTTC.

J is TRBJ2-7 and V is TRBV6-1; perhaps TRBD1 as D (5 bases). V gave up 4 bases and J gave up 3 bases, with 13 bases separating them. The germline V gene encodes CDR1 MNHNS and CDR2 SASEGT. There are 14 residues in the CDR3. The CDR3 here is CASSVTALGYEQYF. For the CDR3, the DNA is TGTGCCAGCAGTGTGACAGCCCTCGGCTACGAGCAGTACTTC.

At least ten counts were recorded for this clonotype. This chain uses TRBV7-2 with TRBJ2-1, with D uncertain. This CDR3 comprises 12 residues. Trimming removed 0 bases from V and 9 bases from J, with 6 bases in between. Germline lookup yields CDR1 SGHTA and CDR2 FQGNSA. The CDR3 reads CASSLARGEQFF. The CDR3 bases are TGTGCCAGCAGCTTAGCACGCGGTGAGCAGTTCTTC.

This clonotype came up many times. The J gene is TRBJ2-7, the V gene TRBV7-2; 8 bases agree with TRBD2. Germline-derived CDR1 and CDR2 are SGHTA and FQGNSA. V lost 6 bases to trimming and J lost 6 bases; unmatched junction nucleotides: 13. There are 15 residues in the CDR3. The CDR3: CASRTGTGGSGEQYF. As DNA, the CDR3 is TGTGCCAGCAGAACCGGGACGGGAGGGTCCGGCGAGCAGTACTTC. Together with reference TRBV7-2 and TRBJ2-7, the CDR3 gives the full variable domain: GAGVSQSPSNKVTEKGKDVELRCDPISGHTALYWYRQSLGQGLEFLIYFQGNSAPDKSGLPSDRFSAERTGGSVSTLTIQRTQQEDSAVYLCASRTGTGGSGEQYFGPGTRLTVT.

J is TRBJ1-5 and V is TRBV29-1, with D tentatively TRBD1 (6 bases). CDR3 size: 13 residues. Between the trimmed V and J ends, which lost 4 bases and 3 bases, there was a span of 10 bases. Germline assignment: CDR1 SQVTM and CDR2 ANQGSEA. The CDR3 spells CSVVDSTNQPQHF. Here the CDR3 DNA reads TGCAGCGTTGTGGACAGCACCAATCAGCCCCAGCATTTT.

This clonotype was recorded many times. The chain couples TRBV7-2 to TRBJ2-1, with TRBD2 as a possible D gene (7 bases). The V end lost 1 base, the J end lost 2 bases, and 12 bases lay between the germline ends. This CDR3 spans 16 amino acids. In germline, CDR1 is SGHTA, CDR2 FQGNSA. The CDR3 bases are TGTGCCAGCAGCTTAGGGGGGGGCGGGACCTACAATGAGCAGTTCTTC. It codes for CASSLGGGGTYNEQFF.

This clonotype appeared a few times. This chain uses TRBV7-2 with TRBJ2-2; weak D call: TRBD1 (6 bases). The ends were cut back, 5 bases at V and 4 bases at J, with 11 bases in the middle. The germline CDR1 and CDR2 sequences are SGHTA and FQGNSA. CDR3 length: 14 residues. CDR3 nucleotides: TGTGCCAGCAGCCGGAAACAGGGCACCGGGGAGCTGTTTTTT. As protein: CASSRKQGTGELFF.

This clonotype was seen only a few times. The CDR3 sequence is CASSRTYRGIRNTEAFF. The CDR3 DNA sequence: TGTGCCAGCAGCCGAACATACAGGGGGATTAGGAACACTGAAGCTTTCTTT. The J gene is TRBJ1-1, the V gene TRBV5-5; 8 bases are a match to TRBD1. Trimming at V came to 4 bases and at J to 1 base, leaving 12 bases not matched to a gene. CDR1 and CDR2 from the germline V gene are SGHKS and YYEKEE (reference sequence). The CDR3 spans 17 residues.

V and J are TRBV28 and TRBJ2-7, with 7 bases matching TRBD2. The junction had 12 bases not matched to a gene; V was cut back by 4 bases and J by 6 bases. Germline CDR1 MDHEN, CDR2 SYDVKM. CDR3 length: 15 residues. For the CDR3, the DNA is TGTGCCAGCAGTTCTATTTCCCGGGGGGACGGCGAGCAGTACTTC. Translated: CASSSISRGDGEQYF.

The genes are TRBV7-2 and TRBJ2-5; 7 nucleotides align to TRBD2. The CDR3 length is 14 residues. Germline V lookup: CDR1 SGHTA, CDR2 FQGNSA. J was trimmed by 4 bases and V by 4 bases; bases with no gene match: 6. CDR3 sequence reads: CASSYRGEGETQYF. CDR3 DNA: TGTGCCAGCAGCTACCGCGGGGAGGGAGAGACCCAGTACTTC.

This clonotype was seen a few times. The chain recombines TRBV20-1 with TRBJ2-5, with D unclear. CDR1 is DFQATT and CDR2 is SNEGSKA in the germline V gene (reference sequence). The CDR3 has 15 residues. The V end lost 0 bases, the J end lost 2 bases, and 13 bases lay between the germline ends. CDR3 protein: CSARDGLGGQETQYF. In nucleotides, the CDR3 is TGCAGTGCTAGAGATGGGTTAGGTGGTCAAGAGACCCAGTACTTC.

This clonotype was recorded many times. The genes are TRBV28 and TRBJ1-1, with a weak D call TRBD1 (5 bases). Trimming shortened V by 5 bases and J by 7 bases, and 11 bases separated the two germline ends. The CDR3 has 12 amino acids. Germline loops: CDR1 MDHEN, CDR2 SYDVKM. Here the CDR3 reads CASSTPGLEAFF. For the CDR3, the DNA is TGTGCCAGCAGTACTCCGGGACTTGAAGCTTTCTTT.

The CDR3 DNA reads as TGTGCCAGCAGTTTAGCTACCACGAAAAATCAGCCCCAGCATTTT. Translation: CASSLATTKNQPQHF. The rearrangement joins TRBV12-3 or TRBV12-4 to TRBJ1-5; D is undetermined. Trimming pared 0 bases from V and 4 bases from J, leaving 10 bases between. The CDR3 has 15 amino acids.

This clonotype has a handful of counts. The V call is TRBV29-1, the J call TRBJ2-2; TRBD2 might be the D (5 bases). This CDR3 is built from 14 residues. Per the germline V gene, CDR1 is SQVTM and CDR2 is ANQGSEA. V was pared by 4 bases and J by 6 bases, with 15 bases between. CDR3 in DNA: TGCAGCGTTGTGGTGGGAGAAGGGTCCGGGGAGCTGTTTTTT. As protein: CSVVVGEGSGELFF.

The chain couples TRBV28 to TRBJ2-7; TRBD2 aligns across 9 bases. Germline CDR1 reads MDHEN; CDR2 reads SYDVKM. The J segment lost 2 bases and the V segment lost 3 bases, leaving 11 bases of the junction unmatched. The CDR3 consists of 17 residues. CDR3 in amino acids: CASSFTLAGRGTYEQYF. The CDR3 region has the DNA TGTGCCAGCAGTTTTACCCTAGCGGGACGAGGGACCTACGAGCAGTACTTC.

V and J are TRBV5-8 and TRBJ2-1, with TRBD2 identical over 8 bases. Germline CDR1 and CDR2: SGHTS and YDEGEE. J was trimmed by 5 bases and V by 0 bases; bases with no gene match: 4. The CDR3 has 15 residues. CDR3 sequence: CASSLAGRVNNEQFF. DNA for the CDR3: TGTGCCAGCAGCTTGGCCGGGAGGGTCAACAATGAGCAGTTCTTC.

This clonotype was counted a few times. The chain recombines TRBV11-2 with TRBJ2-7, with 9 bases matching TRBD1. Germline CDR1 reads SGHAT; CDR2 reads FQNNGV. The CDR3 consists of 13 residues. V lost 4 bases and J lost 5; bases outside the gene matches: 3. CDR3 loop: CASSWTGENEQYF. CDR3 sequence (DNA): TGTGCCAGCAGCTGGACAGGGGAAAACGAGCAGTACTTC. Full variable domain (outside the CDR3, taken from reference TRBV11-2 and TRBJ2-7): EAGVAQSPRYKIIEKRQSVAFWCNPISGHATLYWYQQILGQGPKLLIQFQNNGVVDDSQLPKDRFSAERLKGVDSTLKIQPAKLEDSAVYLCASSWTGENEQYFGPGTRLTVT.

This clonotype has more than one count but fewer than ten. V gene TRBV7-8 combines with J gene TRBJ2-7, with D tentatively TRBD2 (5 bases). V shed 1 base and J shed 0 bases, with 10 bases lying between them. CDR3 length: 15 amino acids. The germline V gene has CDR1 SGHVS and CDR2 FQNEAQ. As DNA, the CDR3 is TGTGCCAGCAGCTTAGGTCAAGGGAGCTCCTACGAGCAGTACTTC. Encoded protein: CASSLGQGSSYEQYF. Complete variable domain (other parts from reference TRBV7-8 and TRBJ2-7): GAGVSQSPRYKVAKRGQDVALRCDPISGHVSLFWYQQALGQGPEFLTYFQNEAQLDKSGLPSDRFFAERPEGSVSTLKIQRTQQEDSAVYLCASSLGQGSSYEQYFGPGTRLTVT.

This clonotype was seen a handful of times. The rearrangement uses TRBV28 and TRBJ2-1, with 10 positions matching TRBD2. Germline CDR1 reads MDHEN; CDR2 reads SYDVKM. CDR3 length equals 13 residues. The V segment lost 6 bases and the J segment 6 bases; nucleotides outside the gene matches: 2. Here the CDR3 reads CASRRTSGNEQFF. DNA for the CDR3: TGTGCCAGCAGGCGGACTAGCGGCAATGAGCAGTTCTTC.

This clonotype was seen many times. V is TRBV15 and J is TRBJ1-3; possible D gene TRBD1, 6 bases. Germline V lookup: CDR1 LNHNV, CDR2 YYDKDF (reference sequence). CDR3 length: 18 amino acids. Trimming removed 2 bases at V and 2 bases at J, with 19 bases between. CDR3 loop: CATSRQLRTGRTGNTIYF. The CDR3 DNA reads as TGTGCCACCAGCAGACAACTACGAACAGGGAGAACTGGAAACACCATATATTTT.